Below, 6 T cell receptor beta chains from the same sample are listed, as sequenced in a study of cytomegalovirus exposure and HLA in healthy donors. The PCR ran on 60 Vbeta and 13 Jbeta primers. The repertoire was sequenced with immunoSEQ multiplex PCR; TCRdb's copy has only in-frame clones and lacks some. This sample has about 110,000 clones; roughly three quarters occur once, and the top ten carry 2.5% to 3.5%. Sequencing was performed on PBMCs. The receptors come from a woman younger than 35 in good health and CMV-seropositive.

This clone was seen a handful of times. The genes are TRBV28 and TRBJ1-4; possibly TRBD1 for D (6 bases). The ends were cut back, 7 bases at V and 8 bases at J, with 14 bases in the middle. Germline CDR1 is MDHEN and CDR2 is SYDVKM. This CDR3 comprises 13 residues. Here the CDR3 DNA reads TGTGCCAGCACCACTTGGGGGGGCGAAAAACTGTTTTTT. Amino acids: CASTTWGGEKLFF.

This chain links TRBV4-2 with TRBJ2-3, with 10 bases lining up with TRBD2. The V segment lost 4 bases and the J segment 4 bases; nucleotides outside the gene matches: 8. CDR1 is LGHNA and CDR2 is YNFKEQ in the germline V gene. This CDR3 contains 16 residues. CDR3 protein: CASSPRAGGPADTQYF. The CDR3 coding sequence is TGTGCCAGCAGCCCTCGAGCGGGAGGGCCGGCAGATACGCAGTATTTT.

This clone appeared a single time. The V call is TRBV10-3, the J call TRBJ2-3; TRBD1 matches at 9 bases. The CDR3 contains 12 residues. The V and J ends lost 6 bases and 9 bases, in that order; junction bases with no gene match: 4. The germline V gene encodes CDR1 ENHRY and CDR2 SYGVKD. This CDR3 is CAISPGQGTQYF. The CDR3 region has the DNA TGTGCCATCAGCCCGGGACAGGGAACGCAGTATTTT.

This rearrangement joins TRBV2 to TRBJ2-5; 7 bases line up with TRBD1. V was pared by 8 bases and J by 2 bases, with 2 bases of the junction left unmatched. Germline V gene lookup returns CDR1 SNHLY and CDR2 FYNNEI. The CDR3 covers 12 residues. CDR3 loop: CASGGQQETQYF. CDR3 bases: TGTGCCAGCGGGGGACAGCAAGAGACCCAGTACTTC.

In its sample, this clone was seen a few times. The rearrangement uses TRBV19 and TRBJ2-4; 7 nucleotides line up with TRBD1. With 7 bases clipped from V and 4 bases from J, the junction kept 7 bases outside the gene matches. Per germline, CDR1 LNHDA and CDR2 SQIVND (reference sequence). The length of the CDR3 is 14 residues. CDR3 sequence: CASTSDREKNIQYF. In DNA, the CDR3 is TGTGCCAGTACCTCAGACAGGGAGAAAAACATTCAGTACTTC.

This chain connects TRBV9 to TRBJ2-7; 8 bases line up with TRBD2. This CDR3 is 16 amino acids long. The J segment lost 6 bases and the V segment lost 1 base, leaving 12 bases of the junction unmatched. Germline assignment: CDR1 SGDLS and CDR2 YYNGEE. The DNA for the CDR3 is TGTGCCAGCAGCGTATCATCTCGGCGGGAGGAAGGCGAGCAGTACTTC. Residues: CASSVSSRREEGEQYF.